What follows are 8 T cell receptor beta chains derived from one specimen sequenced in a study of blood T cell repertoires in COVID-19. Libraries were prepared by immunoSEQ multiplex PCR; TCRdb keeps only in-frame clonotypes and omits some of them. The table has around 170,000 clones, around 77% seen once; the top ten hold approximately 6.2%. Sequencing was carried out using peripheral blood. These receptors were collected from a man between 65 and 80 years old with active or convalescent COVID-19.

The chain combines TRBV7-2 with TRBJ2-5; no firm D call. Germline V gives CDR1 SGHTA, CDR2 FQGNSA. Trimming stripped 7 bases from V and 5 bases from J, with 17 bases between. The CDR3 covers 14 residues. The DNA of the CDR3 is TGTGCCAGCACATTGAGTGGAGTTGAGGAGACCCAGTACTTC. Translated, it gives CASTLSGVEETQYF. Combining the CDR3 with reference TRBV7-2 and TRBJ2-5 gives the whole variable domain GAGVSQSPSNKVTEKGKDVELRCDPISGHTALYWYRQSLGQGLEFLIYFQGNSAPDKSGLPSDRFSAERTGGSVSTLTIQRTQQEDSAVYLCASTLSGVEETQYFGPGTRLLVL.

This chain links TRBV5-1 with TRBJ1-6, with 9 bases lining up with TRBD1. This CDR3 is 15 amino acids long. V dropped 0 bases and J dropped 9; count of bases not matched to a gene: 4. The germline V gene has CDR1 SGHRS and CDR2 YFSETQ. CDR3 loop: CASSLGTGDASPLHF. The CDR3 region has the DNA TGCGCCAGCAGCTTGGGGACAGGGGATGCTTCACCCCTCCACTTT. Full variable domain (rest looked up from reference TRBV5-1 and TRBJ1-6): KAGVTQTPRYLIKTRGQQVTLSCSPISGHRSVSWYQQTPGQGLQFLFEYFSETQRNKGNFPGRFSGRQFSNSRSEMNVSTLELGDSALYLCASSLGTGDASPLHFGNGTRLTVT.

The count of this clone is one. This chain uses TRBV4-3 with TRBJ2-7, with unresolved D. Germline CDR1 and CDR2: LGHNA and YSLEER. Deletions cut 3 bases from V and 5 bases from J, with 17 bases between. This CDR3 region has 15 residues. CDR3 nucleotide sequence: TGCGCCAGCAGCCACCCGACCTGCGGCCGCCACGAGCAGTACTTC. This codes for CASSHPTCGRHEQYF.

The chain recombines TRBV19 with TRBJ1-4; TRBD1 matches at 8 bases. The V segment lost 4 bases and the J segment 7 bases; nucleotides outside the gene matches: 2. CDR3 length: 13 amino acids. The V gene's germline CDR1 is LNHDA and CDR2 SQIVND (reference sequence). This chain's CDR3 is CASSTGGGEKLFF. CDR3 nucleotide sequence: TGTGCCAGTAGTACAGGGGGCGGTGAAAAACTGTTTTTT.

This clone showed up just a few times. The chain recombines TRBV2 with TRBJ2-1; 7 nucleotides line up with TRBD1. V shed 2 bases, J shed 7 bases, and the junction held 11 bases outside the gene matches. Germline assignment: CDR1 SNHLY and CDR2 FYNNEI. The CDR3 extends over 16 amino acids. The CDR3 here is CASSENGFATGNEQFF. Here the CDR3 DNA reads TGTGCCAGCAGTGAAAATGGGTTTGCGACAGGGAATGAGCAGTTCTTC.

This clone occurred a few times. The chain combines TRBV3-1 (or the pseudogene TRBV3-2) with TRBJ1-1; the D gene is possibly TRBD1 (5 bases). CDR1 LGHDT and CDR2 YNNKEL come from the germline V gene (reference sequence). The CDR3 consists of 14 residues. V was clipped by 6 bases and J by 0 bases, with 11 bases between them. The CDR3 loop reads CASSRQSMNTEAFF. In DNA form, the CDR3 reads TGTGCCAGCAGTCGACAGTCCATGAACACTGAAGCTTTCTTT.

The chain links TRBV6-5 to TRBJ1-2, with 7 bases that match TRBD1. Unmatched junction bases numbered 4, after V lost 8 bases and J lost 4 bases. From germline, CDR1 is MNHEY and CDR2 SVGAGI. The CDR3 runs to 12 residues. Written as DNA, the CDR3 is TGTGCCAGCCGCGACAGGGTCTATGGCTACACCTTC. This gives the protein CASRDRVYGYTF.

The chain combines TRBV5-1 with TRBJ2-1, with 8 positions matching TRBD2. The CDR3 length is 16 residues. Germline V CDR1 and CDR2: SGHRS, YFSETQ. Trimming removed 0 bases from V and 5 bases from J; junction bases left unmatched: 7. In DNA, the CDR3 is TGCGCCAGCAGCTTGGGAGGGAGCGGGAGCCACAATGAGCAGTTCTTC. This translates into CASSLGGSGSHNEQFF. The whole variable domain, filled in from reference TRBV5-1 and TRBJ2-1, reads KAGVTQTPRYLIKTRGQQVTLSCSPISGHRSVSWYQQTPGQGLQFLFEYFSETQRNKGNFPGRFSGRQFSNSRSEMNVSTLELGDSALYLCASSLGGSGSHNEQFFGPGTRLTVL.